This T cell receptor (beta chain) comes out of a study of blood T cell repertoires in COVID-19. About the study: Samples representing acute and convalescent COVID-19 were sourced from the United States, Italy and Spain. The cDNA or gDNA used as material had been derived from T cells, B-cell-depleted T cells, or PBMCs.

Per the germline V gene, CDR1 is SGHRS and CDR2 is YFSETQ. Trimming took 7 bases from V and 0 from J; bases not matched to a gene: 9. The CDR3 covers 16 residues. Authors' methods: Reference gene primer amplification gave estimated nucleated cell counts. Sequencing was performed with immunoSEQ multiplex PCR; in TCRdb, only in-frame clones are kept and a portion is missing. That table supplies the V and J calls and clone size; D and trimming were determined from the DNA. The sample records about 200,000 clones, 65% to 90% being singletons. The TCR was taken from a man aged 50 to 59 with acute or convalescent COVID-19. Sequencing was done on a sample of peripheral blood. The V call is TRBV5-1, the J call TRBJ2-2, with 7 bases matching TRBD1. The CDR3 sequence: CASCPRGGSNTGELFF. CDR3 in DNA: TGCGCCAGCTGCCCGCGAGGGGGCTCGAACACCGGGGAGCTGTTTTTT.